The clone carrying this T cell receptor (beta chain) was counted at least ten times. The record originates from a study of early T cells in non-severe SARS-CoV-2 infection. This CDR3 comprises 14 residues. CDR1 and CDR2 from the germline V gene are MNHEY and SVGEGT. The V and J ends lost 6 bases and 1 base respectively, with 10 bases between them. The TCR library protocol was used to attach unique molecular identifiers. These identifiers were attached to individual cDNA molecules. TCRdb re-analysed the 5' RACE reads in MiXCR, keeping a single row per CDR3 protein. The table lists approximately 70,000 distinct CDR3 sequences, about 10% of them singletons.

The source material was whole blood, sampled at baseline. The sequence derives from an adult who was a healthcare worker with PCR-confirmed SARS-CoV-2 infection or an uninfected control (not recorded which). The chain combines TRBV6-2 or TRBV6-3 with TRBJ2-4; D possibly matches TRBD1 or TRBD2 (5 bases each). The CDR3 protein is CASSTRDAKNIQYF. The CDR3 DNA is TGTGCCAGCAGCACCAGGGACGCCAAAAACATTCAGTACTTC.